What follows is one T cell receptor (beta chain) and its context. The sample comes from a study of CD8 T cells in Susac syndrome. Deletions cut 0 bases from V and 9 bases from J, with 15 bases between. Germline V gene lookup returns CDR1 GTSNPN and CDR2 SVGIG (reference sequence). There are 15 residues in the CDR3. About 0.45 to 1 ug RNA was reverse transcribed with random hexamers. TCRdb re-derived calls from the immunoSEQ multiplex PCR reads in MiXCR, one entry per CDR3 protein. The sample includes hundreds of thousands of distinct CDR3 sequences, just under 95% seen only once; the top ten take 0.082%.

The V call is TRBV30, the J call TRBJ1-6, with no clear D. This sequence was found in a human donor with multiple sclerosis. Input material: CD4+ T cells from PBMCs. The DNA of the CDR3 is TGTGCCTGGAGTGTTATTCGGGGAGAAGGTTCACCCCTCCACTTT. It codes for CAWSVIRGEGSPLHF.